This T cell receptor (beta chain) came from a study of T cell responses to AZD1222 COVID-19 vaccine. Study-level results: Spike-wide vaccine-associated CD4 TCRs dominated at 160-218 and 743-854. Spike-specific TCR breadth and depth both grew after two AZD1222 doses. Baseline antibody screening turned up just a handful of seropositive AZD1222 recipients.

To note about this clone: Its cognate antigen is unknown.

Trimming left V 10 bases short and J 6 bases short, with 10 bases between. CDR1 is MDHEN and CDR2 is SYDVKM in the germline V gene. There are 11 residues in the CDR3. Using immunoSEQ multiplex PCR, the repertoire was profiled, and TCRdb retains in-frame clones only, with some absent. The data contain 100,000 to 150,000 clones, about 90% of them seen just once; the ten biggest clones take up under 7%. The sample consisted of peripheral blood, taken on day 0 of AZD1222 vaccination. This receptor was taken from an adult in good health. The rearrangement uses TRBV28 and TRBJ2-1; D is perhaps TRBD2 (5 bases). CDR3 sequence reads: CATMRANEQFF. DNA for the CDR3: TGTGCCACCATGAGGGCCAATGAGCAGTTCTTC.